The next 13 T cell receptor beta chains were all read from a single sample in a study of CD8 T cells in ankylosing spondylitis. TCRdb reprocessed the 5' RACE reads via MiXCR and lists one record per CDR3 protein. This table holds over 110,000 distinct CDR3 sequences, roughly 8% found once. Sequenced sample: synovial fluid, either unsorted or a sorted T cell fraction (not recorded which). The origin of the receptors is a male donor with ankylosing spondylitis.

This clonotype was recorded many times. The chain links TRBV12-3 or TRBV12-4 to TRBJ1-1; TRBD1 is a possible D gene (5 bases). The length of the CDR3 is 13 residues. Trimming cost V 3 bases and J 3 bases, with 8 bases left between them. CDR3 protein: CASSFGGHTEAFF. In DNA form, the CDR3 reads TGTGCCAGCAGTTTTGGGGGACACACTGAAGCTTTCTTT.

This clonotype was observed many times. CDR3 sequence: CASSLGVGRADTQYF. CDR3 coding DNA: TGTGCCAGCAGCTTAGGGGTCGGCAGGGCAGATACGCAGTATTTT. This chain links TRBV7-9 with TRBJ2-3; maybe TRBD1 (5 bases). The V end was cut by 1 base, the J end by 4 bases, with 12 bases between. Germline CDR1 and CDR2: SEHNR and FQNEAQ (reference sequence). The CDR3 covers 15 residues.

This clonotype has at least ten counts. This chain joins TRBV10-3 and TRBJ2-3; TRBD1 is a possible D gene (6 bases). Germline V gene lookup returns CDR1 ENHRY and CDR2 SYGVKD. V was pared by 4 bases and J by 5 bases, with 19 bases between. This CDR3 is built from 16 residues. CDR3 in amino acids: CAISGEGTGKGDTQYF. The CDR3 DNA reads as TGTGCCATCAGTGGAGAAGGTACAGGGAAGGGAGATACGCAGTATTTT.

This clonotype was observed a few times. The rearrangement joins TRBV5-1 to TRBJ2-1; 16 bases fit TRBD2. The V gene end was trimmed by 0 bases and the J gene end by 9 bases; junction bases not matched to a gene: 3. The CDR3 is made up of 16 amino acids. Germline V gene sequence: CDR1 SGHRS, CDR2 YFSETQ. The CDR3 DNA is TGCGCCAGCAGCTTGGAGGGACTAGCGGGGGGGACTGAGCAGTTCTTC. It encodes CASSLEGLAGGTEQFF.

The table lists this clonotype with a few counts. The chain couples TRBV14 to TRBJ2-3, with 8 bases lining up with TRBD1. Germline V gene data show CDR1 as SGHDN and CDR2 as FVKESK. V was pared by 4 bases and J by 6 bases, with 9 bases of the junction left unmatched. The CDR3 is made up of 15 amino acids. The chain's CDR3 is CASSRDETGVDTQYF. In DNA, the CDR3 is TGTGCCAGCAGCCGGGACGAGACAGGGGTTGATACGCAGTATTTT.

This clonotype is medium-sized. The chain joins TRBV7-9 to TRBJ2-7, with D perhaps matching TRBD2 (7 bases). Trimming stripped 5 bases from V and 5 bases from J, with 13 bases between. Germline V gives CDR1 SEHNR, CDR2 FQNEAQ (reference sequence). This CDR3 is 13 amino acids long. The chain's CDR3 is CASSQWGGHEQYF. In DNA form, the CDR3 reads TGTGCCAGCAGCCAGTGGGGGGGGCACGAGCAGTACTTC.

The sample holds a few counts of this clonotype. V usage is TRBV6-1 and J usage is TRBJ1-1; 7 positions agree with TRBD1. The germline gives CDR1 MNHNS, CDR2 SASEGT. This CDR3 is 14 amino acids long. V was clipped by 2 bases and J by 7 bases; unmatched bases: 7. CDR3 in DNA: TGTGCCAGCAGTGAATCTAGGGGGCGCGGTGAAGCTTTCTTT. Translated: CASSESRGRGEAFF.

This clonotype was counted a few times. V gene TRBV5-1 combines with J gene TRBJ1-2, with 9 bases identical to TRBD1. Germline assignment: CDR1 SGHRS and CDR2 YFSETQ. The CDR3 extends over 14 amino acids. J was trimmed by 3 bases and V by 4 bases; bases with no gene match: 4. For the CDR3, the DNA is TGCGCCAGCAGCCTTTGGACAGGGGACTATGGCTACACCTTC. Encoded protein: CASSLWTGDYGYTF.

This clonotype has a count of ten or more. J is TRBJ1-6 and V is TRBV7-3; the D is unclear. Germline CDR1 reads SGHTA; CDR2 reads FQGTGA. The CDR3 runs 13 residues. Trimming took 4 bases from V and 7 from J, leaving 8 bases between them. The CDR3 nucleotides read TGTGCCAGCAGCTCCGACACAAATTCACCCCTCCACTTT. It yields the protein CASSSDTNSPLHF.

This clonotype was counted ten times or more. The CDR3 sequence: CSASRGEADTQYF. The CDR3 DNA reads as TGCAGTGCTAGCAGGGGAGAAGCAGATACGCAGTATTTT. The rearrangement uses TRBV20-1 and TRBJ2-3; tentatively, D is TRBD1 (6 bases). Trimming pared 3 bases from V and 4 bases from J, leaving 11 bases between. CDR1 and CDR2 (germline): DFQATT, SNEGSKA (reference sequence). CDR3 length equals 13 residues.

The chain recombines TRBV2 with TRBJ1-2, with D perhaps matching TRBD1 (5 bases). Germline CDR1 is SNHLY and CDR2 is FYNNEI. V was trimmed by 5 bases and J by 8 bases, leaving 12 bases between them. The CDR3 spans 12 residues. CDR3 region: CASSWTLGGYTF. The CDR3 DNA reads TGTGCCAGCAGTTGGACATTAGGGGGCTACACCTTC.

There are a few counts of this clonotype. CDR3 DNA: TGTGCCAGCAGTCCATGGGACTGGGGGAATCAGCCCCAGCATTTT. Its translation is CASSPWDWGNQPQHF. V and J are TRBV6-1 and TRBJ1-5; a possible D gene is TRBD1 (5 bases). This CDR3 has 15 amino acids. The germline CDR1 and CDR2 sequences are MNHNS and SASEGT. Trimming took off 5 bases at V and 4 bases at J, with 15 bases between the two ends.

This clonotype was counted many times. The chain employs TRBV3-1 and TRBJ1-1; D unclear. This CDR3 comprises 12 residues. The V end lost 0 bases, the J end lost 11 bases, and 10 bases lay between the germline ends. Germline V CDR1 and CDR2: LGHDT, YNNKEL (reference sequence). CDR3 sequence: CASSQDRTGAFF. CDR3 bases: TGTGCCAGCAGCCAAGATCGTACGGGCGCTTTCTTT.